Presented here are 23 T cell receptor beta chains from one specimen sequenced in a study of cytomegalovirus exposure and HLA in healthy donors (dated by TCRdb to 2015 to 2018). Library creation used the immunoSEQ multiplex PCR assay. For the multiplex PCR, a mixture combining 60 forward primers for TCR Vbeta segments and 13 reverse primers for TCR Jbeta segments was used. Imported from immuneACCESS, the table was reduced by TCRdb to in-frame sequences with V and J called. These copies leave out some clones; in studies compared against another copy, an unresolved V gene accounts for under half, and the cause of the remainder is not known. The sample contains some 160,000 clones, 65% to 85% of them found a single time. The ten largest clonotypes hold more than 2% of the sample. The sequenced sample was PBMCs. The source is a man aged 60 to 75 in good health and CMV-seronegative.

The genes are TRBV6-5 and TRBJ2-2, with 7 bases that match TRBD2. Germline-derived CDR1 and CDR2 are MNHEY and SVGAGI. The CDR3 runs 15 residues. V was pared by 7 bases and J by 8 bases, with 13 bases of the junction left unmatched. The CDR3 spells CASTTLRGLAGELFF. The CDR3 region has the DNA TGTGCCAGCACGACTCTGCGGGGGTTGGCGGGGGAGCTGTTTTTT.

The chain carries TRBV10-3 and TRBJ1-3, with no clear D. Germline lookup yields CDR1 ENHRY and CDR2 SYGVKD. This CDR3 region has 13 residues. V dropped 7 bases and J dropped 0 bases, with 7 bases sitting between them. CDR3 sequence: CAIKEASGNTIYF. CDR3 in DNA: TGTGCCATCAAGGAGGCCTCTGGAAACACCATATATTTT.

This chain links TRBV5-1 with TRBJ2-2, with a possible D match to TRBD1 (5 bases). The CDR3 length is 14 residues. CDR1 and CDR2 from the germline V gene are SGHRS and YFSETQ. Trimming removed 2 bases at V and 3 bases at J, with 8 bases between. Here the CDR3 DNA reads TGCGCCAGCAGCTTAACAGGTTACACCGGGGAGCTGTTTTTT. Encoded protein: CASSLTGYTGELFF.

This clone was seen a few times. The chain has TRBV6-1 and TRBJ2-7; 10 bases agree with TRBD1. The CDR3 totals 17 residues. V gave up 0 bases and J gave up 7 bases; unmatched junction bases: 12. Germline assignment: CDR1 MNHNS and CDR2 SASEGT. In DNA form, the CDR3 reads TGTGCCAGCAGTGAAGCGACAGGGGGCTTTTTCCTACGGGAGCAGTACTTC. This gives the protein CASSEATGGFFLREQYF.

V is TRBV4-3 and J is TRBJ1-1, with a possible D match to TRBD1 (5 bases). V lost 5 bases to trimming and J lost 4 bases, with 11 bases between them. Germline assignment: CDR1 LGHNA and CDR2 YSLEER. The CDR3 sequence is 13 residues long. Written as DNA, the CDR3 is TGCGCCAGCAGCGGGGGGGGTGGCACTGAAGCTTTCTTT. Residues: CASSGGGGTEAFF.

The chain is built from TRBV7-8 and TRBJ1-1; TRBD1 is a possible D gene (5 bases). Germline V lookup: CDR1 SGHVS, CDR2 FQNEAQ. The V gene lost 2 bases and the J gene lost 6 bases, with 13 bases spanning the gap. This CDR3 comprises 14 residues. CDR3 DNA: TGTGCCAGCAGCTTAAGGGGAGGGGAGGCTGAAGCTTTCTTT. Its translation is CASSLRGGEAEAFF.

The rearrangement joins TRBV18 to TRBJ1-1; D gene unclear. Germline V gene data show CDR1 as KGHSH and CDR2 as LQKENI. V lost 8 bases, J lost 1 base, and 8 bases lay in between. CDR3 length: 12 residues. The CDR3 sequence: CASASGNTEAFF. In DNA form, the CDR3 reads TGTGCCAGCGCGTCGGGGAACACTGAAGCTTTCTTT.

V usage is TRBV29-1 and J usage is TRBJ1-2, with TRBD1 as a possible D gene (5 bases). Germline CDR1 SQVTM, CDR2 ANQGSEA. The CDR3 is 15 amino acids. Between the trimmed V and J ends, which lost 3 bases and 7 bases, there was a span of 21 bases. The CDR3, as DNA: TGCAGCGTTGACAGGGTAGAGCCCTTTTGGGGTGGCTACACCTTC. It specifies CSVDRVEPFWGGYTF.

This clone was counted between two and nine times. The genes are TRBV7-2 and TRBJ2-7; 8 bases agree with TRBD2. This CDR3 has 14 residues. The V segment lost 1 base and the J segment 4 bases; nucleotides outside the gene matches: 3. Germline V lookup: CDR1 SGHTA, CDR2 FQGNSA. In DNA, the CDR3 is TGTGCCAGCAGCTTAGACAGCGGGAGATACGAGCAGTACTTC. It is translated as CASSLDSGRYEQYF.

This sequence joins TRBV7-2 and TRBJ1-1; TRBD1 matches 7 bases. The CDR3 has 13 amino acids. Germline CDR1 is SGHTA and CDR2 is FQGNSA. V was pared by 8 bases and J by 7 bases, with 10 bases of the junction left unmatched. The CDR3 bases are TGTGCCAGCGGACAGGTCCCTGGGGGTGAAGCTTTCTTT. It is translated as CASGQVPGGEAFF.

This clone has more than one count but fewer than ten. Here the CDR3 reads CASSLSSGIYGYTF. In DNA, the CDR3 is TGTGCCAGCAGTCTCTCCTCAGGGATCTATGGCTACACCTTC. The rearrangement links TRBV7-9 to TRBJ1-2; TRBD1 is a possible D gene (5 bases). Germline-derived CDR1 and CDR2 are SEHNR and FQNEAQ (reference sequence). This CDR3 has 14 amino acids. The ends were cut back, 6 bases at V and 4 bases at J, with 15 bases in the middle.

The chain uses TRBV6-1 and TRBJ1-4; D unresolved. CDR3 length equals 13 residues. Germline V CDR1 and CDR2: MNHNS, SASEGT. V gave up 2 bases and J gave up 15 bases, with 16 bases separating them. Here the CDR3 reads CASSEWRSLLMFF. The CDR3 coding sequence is TGTGCCAGCAGTGAATGGCGGTCACTGTTGATGTTTTTT.

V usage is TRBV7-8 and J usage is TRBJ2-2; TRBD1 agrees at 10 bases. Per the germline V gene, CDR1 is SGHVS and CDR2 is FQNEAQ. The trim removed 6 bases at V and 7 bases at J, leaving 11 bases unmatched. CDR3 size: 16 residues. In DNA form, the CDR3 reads TGTGCCAGCAGTACTGCAGGGACAGGGGTTTTCGGGGAGCTGTTTTTT. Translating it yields CASSTAGTGVFGELFF.

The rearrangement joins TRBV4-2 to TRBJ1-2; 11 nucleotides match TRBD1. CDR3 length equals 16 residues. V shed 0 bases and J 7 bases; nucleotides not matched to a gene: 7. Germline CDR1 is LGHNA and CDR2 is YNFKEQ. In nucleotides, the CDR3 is TGTGCCAGCAGCCAAGAGCTCGTGGACAGGGGGCGTGGCTACACCTTC. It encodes CASSQELVDRGRGYTF.

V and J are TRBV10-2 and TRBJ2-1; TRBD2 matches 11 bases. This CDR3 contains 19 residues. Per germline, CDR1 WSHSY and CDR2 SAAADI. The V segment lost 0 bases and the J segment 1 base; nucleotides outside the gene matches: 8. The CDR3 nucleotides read TGCGCCAGCAGTGAGTCTTTACTAGCGGGGGAAAGGTCCTACAATGAGCAGTTCTTC. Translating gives CASSESLLAGERSYNEQFF.

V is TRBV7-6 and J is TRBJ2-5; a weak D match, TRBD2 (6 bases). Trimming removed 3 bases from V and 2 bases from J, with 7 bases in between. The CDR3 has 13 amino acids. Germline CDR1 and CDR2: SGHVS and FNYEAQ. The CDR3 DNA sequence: TGTGCCAGCAGCTTGCGGGGACAAGAGACCCAGTACTTC. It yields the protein CASSLRGQETQYF. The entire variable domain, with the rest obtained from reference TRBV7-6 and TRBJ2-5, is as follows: GAGVSQSPRYKVTKRGQDVALRCDPISGHVSLYWYRQALGQGPEFLTYFNYEAQQDKSGLPNDRFSAERPEGSISTLTIQRTEQRDSAMYRCASSLRGQETQYFGPGTRLLVL.

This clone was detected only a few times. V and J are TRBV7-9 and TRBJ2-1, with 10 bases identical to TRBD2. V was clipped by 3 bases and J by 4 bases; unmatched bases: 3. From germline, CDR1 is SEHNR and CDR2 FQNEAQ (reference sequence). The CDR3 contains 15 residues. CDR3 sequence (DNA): TGTGCCAGCAGCTTTTCTAGCGGGAGTTACAATGAGCAGTTCTTC. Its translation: CASSFSSGSYNEQFF.

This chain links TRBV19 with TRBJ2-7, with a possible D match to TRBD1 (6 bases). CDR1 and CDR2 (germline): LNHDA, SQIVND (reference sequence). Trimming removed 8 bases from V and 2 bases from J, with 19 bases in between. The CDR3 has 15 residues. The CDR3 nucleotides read TGTGCCAGTCGTCAAGGCCAGGGGCTTCCCTACGAGCAGTACTTC. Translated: CASRQGQGLPYEQYF.

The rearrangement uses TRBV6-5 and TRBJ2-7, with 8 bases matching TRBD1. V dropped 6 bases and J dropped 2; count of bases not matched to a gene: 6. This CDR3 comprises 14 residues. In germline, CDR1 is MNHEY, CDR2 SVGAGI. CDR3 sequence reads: CASSQRQGTYEQYF. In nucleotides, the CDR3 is TGTGCCAGCAGCCAGAGACAGGGGACCTACGAGCAGTACTTC.

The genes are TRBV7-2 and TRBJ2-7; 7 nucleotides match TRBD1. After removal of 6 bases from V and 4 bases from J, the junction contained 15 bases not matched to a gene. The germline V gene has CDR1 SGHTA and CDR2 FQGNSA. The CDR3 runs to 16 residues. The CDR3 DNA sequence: TGTGCCAGCAGTCCTGCGCCCGACAGGGTTGTGTACGAGCAGTACTTC. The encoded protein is CASSPAPDRVVYEQYF.

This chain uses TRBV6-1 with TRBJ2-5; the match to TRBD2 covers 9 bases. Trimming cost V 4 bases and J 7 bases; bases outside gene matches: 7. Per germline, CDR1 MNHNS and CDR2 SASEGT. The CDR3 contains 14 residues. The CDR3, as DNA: TGTGCCAGCAGTGCCAGCGGGGGGCGAGGGACCCAGTACTTC. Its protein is CASSASGGRGTQYF.

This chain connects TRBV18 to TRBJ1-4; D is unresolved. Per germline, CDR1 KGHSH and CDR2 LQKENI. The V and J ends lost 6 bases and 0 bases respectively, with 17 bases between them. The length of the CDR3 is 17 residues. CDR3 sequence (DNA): TGTGCCAGCTCTCCCCGGGTAAGCGGGGCAACTAATGAAAAACTGTTTTTT. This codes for CASSPRVSGATNEKLFF.

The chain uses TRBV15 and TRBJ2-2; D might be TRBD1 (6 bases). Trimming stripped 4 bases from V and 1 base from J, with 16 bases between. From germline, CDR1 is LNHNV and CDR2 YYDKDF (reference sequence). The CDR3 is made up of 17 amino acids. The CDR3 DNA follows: TGTGCCACCAGCACGGACAGAGAACTAATGAACACCGGGGAGCTGTTTTTT. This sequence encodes CATSTDRELMNTGELFF.